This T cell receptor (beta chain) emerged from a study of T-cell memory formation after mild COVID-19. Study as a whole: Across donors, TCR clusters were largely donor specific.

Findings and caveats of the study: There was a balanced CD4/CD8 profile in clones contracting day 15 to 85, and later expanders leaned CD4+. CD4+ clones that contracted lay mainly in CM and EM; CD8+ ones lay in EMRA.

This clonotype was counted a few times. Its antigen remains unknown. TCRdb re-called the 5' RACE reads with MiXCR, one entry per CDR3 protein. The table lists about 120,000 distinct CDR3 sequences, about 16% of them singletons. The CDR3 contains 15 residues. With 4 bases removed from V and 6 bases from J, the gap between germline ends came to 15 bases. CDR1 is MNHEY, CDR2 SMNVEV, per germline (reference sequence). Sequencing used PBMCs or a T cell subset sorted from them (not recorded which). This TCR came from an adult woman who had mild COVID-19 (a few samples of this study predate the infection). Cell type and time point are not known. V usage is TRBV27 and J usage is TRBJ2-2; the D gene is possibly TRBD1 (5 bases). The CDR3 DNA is TGTGCCAGCAGTTCCCGGTATCAGGGTGCCGGGGAGCTGTTTTTT. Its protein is CASSSRYQGAGELFF.